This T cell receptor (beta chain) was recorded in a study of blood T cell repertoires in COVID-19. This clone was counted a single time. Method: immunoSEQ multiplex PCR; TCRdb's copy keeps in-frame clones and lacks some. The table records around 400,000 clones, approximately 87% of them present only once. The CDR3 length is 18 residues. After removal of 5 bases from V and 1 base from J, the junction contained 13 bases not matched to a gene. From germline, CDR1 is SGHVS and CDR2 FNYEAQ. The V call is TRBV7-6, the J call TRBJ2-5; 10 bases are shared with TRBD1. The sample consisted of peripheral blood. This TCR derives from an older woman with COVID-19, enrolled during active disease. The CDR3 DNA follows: TGTGCCAGCAGCCTTCCCCCCGGGACAGGGGCTTTCCAAGAGACCCAGTACTTC. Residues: CASSLPPGTGAFQETQYF. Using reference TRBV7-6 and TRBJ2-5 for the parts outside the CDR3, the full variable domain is GAGVSQSPRYKVTKRGQDVALRCDPISGHVSLYWYRQALGQGPEFLTYFNYEAQQDKSGLPNDRFSAERPEGSISTLTIQRTEQRDSAMYRCASSLPPGTGAFQETQYFGPGTRLLVL.